The 21 T cell receptor beta chains presented below share a single source sample, sequenced in a study of blood T cell repertoires in COVID-19. The assay was immunoSEQ multiplex PCR, and TCRdb's table has in-frame clones only and misses some. The repertoire holds hundreds of thousands of clones, 89% seen once, with approximately 2.9% in the top ten. Sequenced input: PBMCs or T cells enriched from blood (not recorded which). The receptors were sampled from a woman aged 50 to 60 who had been exposed to COVID-19.

This rearrangement joins TRBV27 to TRBJ2-2; D is possibly TRBD1 (6 bases). This CDR3 spans 17 amino acids. Trimming cost V 6 bases and J 2 bases, with 19 bases left between them. Germline CDR1 is MNHEY and CDR2 is SMNVEV (reference sequence). The chain's CDR3 is CASRDRNLRVNTGELFF. CDR3 bases: TGTGCCAGCAGGGACAGAAATCTCCGGGTTAACACCGGGGAGCTGTTTTTT.

The V and J genes are TRBV5-1 and TRBJ2-7; TRBD1 agrees at 7 bases. The CDR3 runs 14 residues. CDR1 and CDR2 from the germline V gene are SGHRS and YFSETQ. The J segment lost 3 bases and the V segment lost 4 bases, leaving 7 bases of the junction unmatched. CDR3: CASSPGTARYEQYF. In nucleotides, the CDR3 is TGCGCCAGCAGCCCCGGGACAGCTCGCTACGAGCAGTACTTC.

The CDR3 bases are TGTGCCAGCGCCAGGGGAGCGTATCAGCCCCAGCATTTT. The encoded protein is CASARGAYQPQHF. This chain links TRBV18 with TRBJ1-5, with D possibly matching TRBD1 (6 bases). V was cut by 8 bases and J by 5 bases, with 13 bases left in between. The CDR3 contains 13 residues. Per the germline V gene, CDR1 is KGHSH and CDR2 is LQKENI.

The chain is built from TRBV11-3 and TRBJ2-1; D call uncertain. Germline assignment: CDR1 SGHNT and CDR2 YENEEA. The CDR3 covers 12 residues. Trimming removed 6 bases from V and 8 bases from J, with 11 bases in between. The CDR3 sequence: CASSPMGDEQFF. The CDR3 bases are TGTGCCAGCAGTCCTATGGGCGATGAGCAGTTCTTC.

V and J are TRBV4-2 and TRBJ2-7; D is perhaps TRBD2 (5 bases). Germline CDR1 and CDR2: LGHNA and YNFKEQ. The CDR3 totals 17 residues. The V and J ends lost 1 base and 2 bases respectively, with 18 bases between them. The CDR3 nucleotides are TGTGCCAGCAGCCAAGGCGTCAGTCGCGGGCTCGCCTACGAGCAGTACTTC. This gives the protein CASSQGVSRGLAYEQYF.

The J gene is TRBJ1-1, the V gene TRBV28; possible D gene TRBD1, 5 bases. Trimming removed 6 bases at V and 3 bases at J, with 11 bases between. Germline CDR1 is MDHEN and CDR2 is SYDVKM. The CDR3 is made up of 13 amino acids. In DNA form, the CDR3 reads TGTGCCAGCAGCAGGGTGATAGACACTGAAGCTTTCTTT. Translation: CASSRVIDTEAFF.

This chain connects TRBV19 to TRBJ1-6; D might be TRBD1 (6 bases). Trimming took off 8 bases at V and 0 bases at J, with 14 bases between the two ends. CDR1 is LNHDA and CDR2 is SQIVND in the germline V gene (reference sequence). The CDR3 is 16 amino acids. Here the CDR3 DNA reads TGTGCCAGTTCAGCGGCCAGGGGCTCCTATAATTCACCCCTCCACTTT. Translating it yields CASSAARGSYNSPLHF.

The CDR3 nucleotides read TGCGCCAGCAGCTTGGGCGGCACAGGGTTCTTGTACGAGCAGTACTTC. It yields the protein CASSLGGTGFLYEQYF. The chain has TRBV5-1 and TRBJ2-7; D is possibly TRBD1 (6 bases). V was clipped by 0 bases and J by 4 bases, with 17 bases between them. The germline V gene has CDR1 SGHRS and CDR2 YFSETQ. The CDR3 extends over 16 amino acids.

The chain recombines TRBV28 with TRBJ1-5; 7 bases map to TRBD1. CDR1 and CDR2 (germline): MDHEN, SYDVKM. The ends lost 2 bases at V and 5 bases at J; junction bases unmatched: 6. There are 15 residues in the CDR3. The CDR3 DNA is TGTGCCAGCAGTTTAATTGGAGGGGGCTATCAGCCCCAGCATTTT. Amino acids: CASSLIGGGYQPQHF. Looking up the rest from reference TRBV28 and TRBJ1-5 gives the full variable domain: DVKVTQSSRYLVKRTGEKVFLECVQDMDHENMFWYRQDPGLGLRLIYFSYDVKMKEKGDIPEGYSVSREKKERFSLILESASTNQTSMYLCASSLIGGGYQPQHFGDGTRLSIL.

This chain uses TRBV30 with TRBJ1-5; D unresolved. Germline V gene sequence: CDR1 GTSNPN, CDR2 SVGIG (reference sequence). The CDR3 contains 16 residues. V was clipped by 2 bases and J by 1 base, with 15 bases between them. This CDR3 is CAWSPNFVRSNQPQHF. CDR3 sequence (DNA): TGTGCCTGGAGTCCTAATTTCGTACGGAGCAATCAGCCCCAGCATTTT.

The V gene is TRBV13, the J gene TRBJ1-2; TRBD1 agrees at 9 bases. From germline, CDR1 is PRHDT and CDR2 FYEKMQ (reference sequence). The CDR3 extends over 13 amino acids. J gave up 6 bases and V 4 bases, and 3 bases lay outside the gene matches. The CDR3 sequence is CASSSGTGHGYTF. The CDR3 DNA follows: TGTGCCAGCAGCTCCGGGACAGGGCATGGCTACACCTTC.

This chain links TRBV11-3 with TRBJ2-1; 7 bases are a match to TRBD1. From germline, CDR1 is SGHNT and CDR2 YENEEA. The CDR3 runs 16 residues. J gave up 5 bases and V 5 bases, and 12 bases lay outside the gene matches. CDR3 in amino acids: CASSRSNPGQNNEQFF. The DNA for the CDR3 is TGTGCCAGCAGCCGTAGCAATCCGGGACAGAACAATGAGCAGTTCTTC.

V gene TRBV2 combines with J gene TRBJ2-7; 9 nucleotides line up with TRBD2. With V trimmed by 4 bases and J by 5 bases, 6 bases remained unmatched. The CDR3 contains 14 residues. Germline CDR1 reads SNHLY; CDR2 reads FYNNEI. The CDR3 region is CASSGGGGVNEQYF. As DNA, the CDR3 is TGTGCCAGCAGTGGAGGCGGGGGGGTCAACGAGCAGTACTTC.

The chain couples TRBV3-1 (or the pseudogene TRBV3-2) to TRBJ1-6; D ambiguous. Germline CDR1 is LGHDT and CDR2 is YNNKEL (reference sequence). Trimming shortened V by 1 base and J by 3 bases, and 4 bases separated the two germline ends. The CDR3 runs to 14 residues. This CDR3 is CASSQVFYNSPLHF. The CDR3 DNA reads TGTGCCAGCAGCCAAGTATTCTATAATTCACCCCTCCACTTT.

The V and J genes are TRBV24-1 and TRBJ2-1; maybe TRBD2 (6 bases). V was cut by 4 bases and J by 6 bases, with 15 bases left in between. This CDR3 has 15 residues. Germline loops: CDR1 KGHDR, CDR2 SFDVKD. CDR3: CATSDRLASFNEQFF. The CDR3 nucleotides are TGTGCCACCAGTGACCGGCTAGCGTCGTTCAATGAGCAGTTCTTC.

This chain links TRBV27 with TRBJ1-5; 8 nucleotides match TRBD1. The junction had 7 bases not matched to a gene; V was cut back by 2 bases and J by 7 bases. Germline CDR1 and CDR2: MNHEY and SMNVEV (reference sequence). The CDR3 runs 15 residues. This CDR3 is CASSLTTGGGQPQHF. CDR3 nucleotides: TGTGCCAGCAGTTTAACCACAGGGGGGGGACAGCCCCAGCATTTT.

The chain is built from TRBV11-1 and TRBJ1-1; D is ambiguous. From germline, CDR1 is SGHAT and CDR2 FQDESV (reference sequence). The CDR3 runs to 16 residues. V lost 2 bases and J lost 1, with 14 bases in between. The CDR3 DNA reads TGTGCCAGCAGCTTATTACGCCCGAGTGGGAACACTGAAGCTTTCTTT. Translated, it gives CASSLLRPSGNTEAFF.

The rearrangement joins TRBV5-1 to TRBJ1-2, with D possibly matching TRBD1 (5 bases). Germline V gene data show CDR1 as SGHRS and CDR2 as YFSETQ. CDR3 size: 15 residues. V was pared by 0 bases and J by 5 bases, with 14 bases between. CDR3 residues: CASSLAVQGEYGYTF. Written as DNA, the CDR3 is TGCGCCAGCAGCTTGGCCGTGCAGGGCGAGTATGGCTACACCTTC.

The chain employs TRBV4-2 and TRBJ2-1; 15 bases are shared with TRBD2. Trimming removed 5 bases from V and 8 bases from J; junction bases left unmatched: 7. This CDR3 has 16 residues. The V gene's germline CDR1 is LGHNA and CDR2 YNFKEQ. Here the CDR3 reads CASSAGTSGGNYEQFF. The CDR3 nucleotides are TGTGCCAGCAGCGCAGGGACTAGCGGGGGGAACTATGAGCAGTTCTTC.

The chain couples TRBV5-1 to TRBJ2-7, with no clear D. V lost 4 bases and J lost 5, with 13 bases in between. Germline-derived CDR1 and CDR2 are SGHRS and YFSETQ. The CDR3 totals 13 residues. The CDR3 here is CASSPRGSHEQYF. The CDR3 coding sequence is TGCGCCAGCAGCCCAAGAGGTTCCCACGAGCAGTACTTC.

The rearrangement joins TRBV5-1 to TRBJ1-1; unclear D gene. Germline loops: CDR1 SGHRS, CDR2 YFSETQ. This CDR3 comprises 14 residues. The germline V and J ends were trimmed by 1 base and 4 bases, with 11 bases remaining between them. CDR3 sequence reads: CASSLISEGTEAFF. In DNA, the CDR3 is TGCGCCAGCAGCTTGATATCTGAGGGCACTGAAGCTTTCTTT. The full variable domain, in which reference TRBV5-1 and TRBJ1-1 provide the parts outside the CDR3, is KAGVTQTPRYLIKTRGQQVTLSCSPISGHRSVSWYQQTPGQGLQFLFEYFSETQRNKGNFPGRFSGRQFSNSRSEMNVSTLELGDSALYLCASSLISEGTEAFFGQGTRLTVV.